A single sample is the source of the 2 T cell receptor beta chains below, sequenced in a study of T cell changes during pregnancy in multiple sclerosis. Sequencing was performed with immunoSEQ multiplex PCR; in TCRdb, only in-frame clones are kept and a portion is missing. This sample has around 31,000 clones, with about nine tenths found just once. Source: CD8+ T cells from peripheral blood mononuclear cells, taken in the second trimester of pregnancy. Receptors originate from a female donor with multiple sclerosis, enrolled in a pregnancy study.

This clone has a single count. This chain links TRBV27 with TRBJ1-5, with 9 bases fitting TRBD1. The V segment lost 5 bases and the J segment 4 bases; nucleotides outside the gene matches: 6. The CDR3 consists of 15 residues. Germline CDR1 is MNHEY and CDR2 is SMNVEV (reference sequence). The CDR3 spells CASSPRDRENQPQHF. CDR3 DNA sequence: TGTGCCAGCAGTCCCCGGGACAGGGAGAATCAGCCCCAGCATTTT.

The chain links TRBV14 to TRBJ2-3, with 11 bases that match TRBD2. The CDR3 runs 16 residues. The germline gives CDR1 SGHDN, CDR2 FVKESK. The ends lost 3 bases at V and 0 bases at J; junction bases unmatched: 2. CDR3 nucleotides: TGTGCCAGCAGCCAGGGGACTAGCGGCAGCACAGATACGCAGTATTTT. This sequence encodes CASSQGTSGSTDTQYF.